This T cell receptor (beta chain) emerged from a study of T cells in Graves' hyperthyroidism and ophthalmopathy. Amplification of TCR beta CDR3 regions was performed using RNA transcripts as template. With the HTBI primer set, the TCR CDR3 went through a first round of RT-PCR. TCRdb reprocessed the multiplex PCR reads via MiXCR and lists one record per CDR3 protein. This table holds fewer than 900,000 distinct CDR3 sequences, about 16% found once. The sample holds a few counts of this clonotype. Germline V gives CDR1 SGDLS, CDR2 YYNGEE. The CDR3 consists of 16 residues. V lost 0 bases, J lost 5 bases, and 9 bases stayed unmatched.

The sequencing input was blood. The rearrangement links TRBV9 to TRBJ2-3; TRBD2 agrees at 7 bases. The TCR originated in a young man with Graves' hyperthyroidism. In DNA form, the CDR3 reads TGTGCCAGCAGCGTAGGGACCCTGGCTAGCGGAGATACGCAGTATTTT. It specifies CASSVGTLASGDTQYF. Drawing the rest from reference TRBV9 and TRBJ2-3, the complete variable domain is DSGVTQTPKHLITATGQRVTLRCSPRSGDLSVYWYQQSLDQGLQFLIQYYNGEERAKGNILERFSAQQFPDLHSELNLSSLELGDSALYFCASSVGTLASGDTQYFGPGTRLTVL.